This T cell receptor (beta chain) was found in a study of T cells after yellow fever vaccination. This CDR3 spans 16 amino acids. With 2 bases clipped from V and 2 bases from J, the junction kept 7 bases outside the gene matches. Per the germline V gene, CDR1 is MNHEY and CDR2 is SVGEGT. Findings and caveats of the study: The study re-detected most primary-vaccination clones after the booster (about 96% CD4, 80% to 90% CD8). Repertoires obtained by FACS sorting could include abundant clonotypes that entered as contaminants from the bulk population. Though it reached lower strength, the secondary response hit its peak faster, day 5 versus 15.

From the 5' RACE reads, TCRdb called clonotypes with MiXCR, one entry per CDR3 protein. The sample has 500,000 to 650,000 distinct CDR3 sequences; roughly 12% are singletons. With respect to this clonotype: As yet, its antigen is unknown.

Here the sequenced sample was PBMCs, taken on the day of the yellow fever booster vaccination. The V and J genes are TRBV6-2 or TRBV6-3 and TRBJ2-7; TRBD2 matches 9 bases. This receptor was identified in a man aged 30 to 45 who received the YFV17D yellow fever vaccine. The CDR3 DNA is TGTGCCAGCAGTTACACGAGACTAGCGGATACCTACGAGCAGTACTTC. This gives the protein CASSYTRLADTYEQYF.